This T cell receptor (beta chain) was identified in a study of shared clonotypes between healthy human individuals. Genomic DNA from each subset was divided evenly over several immunoSEQ plates. TCRdb's copy holds only in-frame clones and misses some; the assay was immunoSEQ multiplex PCR. This table holds about 2 million clones, approximately 94% found once. This CDR3 has 15 amino acids. The J segment lost 5 bases and the V segment lost 4 bases, leaving 6 bases of the junction unmatched. Germline-derived CDR1 and CDR2 are MGHRA and YSYEKL. Naive CD8 cells, CD45RO-negative and positively selected for CCR7, excluded terminally differentiated effector memory CD45RA+ cells. Donors had no recently reported acute infections or vaccinations and were HIV-negative.

The chain is built from TRBV4-1 and TRBJ2-4; TRBD1 aligns across 9 bases. This receptor was taken from a man between 18 and 29 years old in good health. Sequencing was done on a sample of naive CD8+ T cells sorted from blood. CDR3 region: CASSPLGTGQNIQYF. The CDR3 DNA follows: TGCGCCAGCAGCCCTTTAGGGACAGGGCAAAACATTCAGTACTTC.